The 9 T cell receptor beta chains below all came from one sample that was sequenced in a study of blood T cells in healthy people across ages. For the second PCR, which ran for roughly 6 to 12 cycles, a sample-barcoded 5' primer and a J-beta primer mix were used. MiXCR, run by TCRdb on the 5' RACE reads, gives a single entry per CDR3 protein. Of a few hundred thousand distinct CDR3 sequences listed, 50% to 60% were seen once; the top ten hold 51%. Input material: blood. These receptors were obtained from a man between 60 and 70 years old in good health.

As concerns this clonotype: It may be a read error: a sequence one base away is much more abundant. The chain is built from TRBV5-6 and TRBJ2-7; D might be TRBD1 or TRBD2, each matching 7 bases. The CDR3 length is 14 residues. V gave up 4 bases and J gave up 6 bases, with 17 bases separating them. Germline values: CDR1 SGHDT, CDR2 YYEEEE. The CDR3 DNA reads TGTGCCAGCAGCGTGGGGGAGGGGGCGAGCGAGCAGTACTTC. It specifies CASSVGEGASEQYF.

This clonotype was seen a few times. The gene calls are TRBV5-8 and TRBJ2-5; 7 bases match TRBD2. Judging by the DNA end, TRBJ2-7 fits better; the J call may be wrong. This CDR3 is 16 amino acids long. Germline V CDR1 and CDR2: SGHTS, YDEGEE. This chain's CDR3 is CASRQVAGVAVDEQYF. The CDR3 coding sequence is TGTGCCAGTCGGCAAGTGGCGGGGGTCGCGGTTGACGAGCAGTACTTC.

The genes are TRBV20-1 and TRBJ2-3; 8 bases align to TRBD2. This CDR3 comprises 15 residues. V shed 6 bases and J 6 bases; nucleotides not matched to a gene: 14. Germline-derived CDR1 and CDR2 are DFQATT and SNEGSKA (reference sequence). The CDR3 DNA follows: TGCAGTGCCCCCTGGATGGCGGGAGGCGTGGATACGCAGTATTTT. It yields the protein CSAPWMAGGVDTQYF.

This rearrangement joins TRBV7-2 to TRBJ1-2, with TRBD1 as a possible D gene (6 bases). This CDR3 spans 14 amino acids. Germline V gene data show CDR1 as SGHTA and CDR2 as FQGNSA. V dropped 5 bases and J dropped 8 bases, with 18 bases sitting between them. The CDR3, as DNA: TGTGCCAGCAGCAGGCCGGGGGCCTTCGGGGGCTACACCTTC. Translating it yields CASSRPGAFGGYTF.

CDR3 residues: CASSAAGLATSYEQYF. CDR3 coding DNA: TGTGCCAGCAGCGCAGCGGGACTAGCAACCTCCTACGAGCAGTACTTC. This rearrangement joins TRBV7-2 to TRBJ2-7, with 9 bases lining up with TRBD2. Trimming at V came to 5 bases and at J to 0 bases, leaving 8 bases not matched to a gene. Germline V gives CDR1 SGHTA, CDR2 FQGNSA. The CDR3 length is 16 residues.

Only a few counts were recorded for this clonotype. The CDR3, as DNA: TGTGCCAGCAGATCCGGGACAGGGCCCTACGAGCAGTACTTC. Translating it yields CASRSGTGPYEQYF. This chain links TRBV6-5 with TRBJ2-4, with TRBD1 identical over 9 bases. The last part of the DNA fits TRBJ2-7 better; the J call may be wrong. There are 14 residues in the CDR3. Germline V gene lookup returns CDR1 MNHEY and CDR2 SVGAGI.

This clonotype showed up just a few times. The chain couples TRBV10-3 to TRBJ2-7; 8 positions match TRBD1. The CDR3 is 14 amino acids. CDR1 is ENHRY, CDR2 SYGVKD, per germline. Trimming removed 6 bases from V and 2 bases from J; junction bases left unmatched: 6. CDR3 amino acids: CAISPTGDTYEQYF. The CDR3 nucleotides read TGTGCCATCAGCCCGACAGGGGATACCTACGAGCAGTACTTC.

This clonotype was counted only a few times. This chain links TRBV3-1 with TRBJ2-3; 12 bases fit TRBD2. V lost 4 bases and J lost 4; bases outside the gene matches: 3. The CDR3 consists of 15 residues. Germline CDR1 reads LGHDT; CDR2 reads YNNKEL (reference sequence). Written as DNA, the CDR3 is TGTGCCAGCAGCCGCCGACTAGCGGGGGCAGATACGCAGTATTTT. Its protein is CASSRRLAGADTQYF.

The gene calls are TRBV18 and TRBJ1-1; 7 bases agree with TRBD1. The V and J ends lost 3 bases and 10 bases, in that order; junction bases with no gene match: 2. CDR1 is KGHSH and CDR2 is LQKENI in the germline V gene. This CDR3 spans 11 amino acids. The CDR3 nucleotides read TGTGCCAGCTCACCGAACAGGGGAGCTTTCTTT. Translation: CASSPNRGAFF.